This T cell receptor (beta chain) emerged from a study of type 1 regulatory T cells. The overall study: T-allo10 is a Tr1-enriched, alloantigen-specific CD4 T cell product made in vitro.

V lost 10 bases to trimming and J lost 9 bases, with 13 bases between them. The CDR3 extends over 11 amino acids. Per the germline V gene, CDR1 is MDHEN and CDR2 is SYDVKM. Each CDR3 protein gets one entry after TCRdb re-called the reads with MiXCR. The sample records 80,000 to 100,000 distinct CDR3 sequences, 30% to 35% being singletons. V is TRBV28 and J is TRBJ2-1; no reliable D call. The TCR was taken from a human donor in good health. Sequencing was done on a sample of CD4+ T cells, either the whole sample or a sorted fraction (not recorded which). CDR3 loop: CATTVGSEQFF. The CDR3 nucleotides are TGTGCCACCACGGTTGGATCTGAGCAGTTCTTC. Supplemented by reference TRBV28 and TRBJ2-1, the full variable domain reads DVKVTQSSRYLVKRTGEKVFLECVQDMDHENMFWYRQDPGLGLRLIYFSYDVKMKEKGDIPEGYSVSREKKERFSLILESASTNQTSMYLCATTVGSEQFFGPGTRLTVL.